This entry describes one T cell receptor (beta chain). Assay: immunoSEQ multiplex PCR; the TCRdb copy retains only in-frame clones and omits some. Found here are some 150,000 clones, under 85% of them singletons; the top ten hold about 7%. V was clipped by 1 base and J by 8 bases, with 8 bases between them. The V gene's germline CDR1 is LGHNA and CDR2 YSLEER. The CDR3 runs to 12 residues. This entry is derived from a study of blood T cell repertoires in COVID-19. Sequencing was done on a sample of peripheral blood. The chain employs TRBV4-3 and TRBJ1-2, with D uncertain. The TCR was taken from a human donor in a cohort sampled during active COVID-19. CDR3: CASSQGRGGYTF. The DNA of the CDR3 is TGCGCCAGCAGCCAAGGGCGGGGAGGCTACACCTTC.